This passage covers 29 T cell receptor beta chains from one sample sequenced in a study of graft-versus-host responses after intestinal transplantation. Sequenced by immunoSEQ multiplex PCR; TCRdb stores in-frame clones only, minus some. Found here are about 15,000 clones, 29% of them singletons; the top ten hold around 4%. Sequenced here: alloreactive CD4+ T cells from a mixed lymphocyte reaction culture, sampled before intestinal transplant. Subset reported: CFSE-low proliferating T cells sorted from approximately six-day pre-transplant mixed lymphocyte reaction (GvH or HvG direction). The receptors shown here come from a human patient who received an intestinal transplant.

This rearrangement joins TRBV28 to TRBJ2-7, with D possibly matching TRBD1 (5 bases). The germline V gene has CDR1 MDHEN and CDR2 SYDVKM. V lost 3 bases and J lost 0, with 18 bases in between. The CDR3 consists of 17 residues. In DNA form, the CDR3 reads TGTGCCAGCAGTTTCCTAGGGGTCGGGTCGAGCTCCTACGAGCAGTACTTC. Protein product: CASSFLGVGSSSYEQYF. The full variable domain, in which reference TRBV28 and TRBJ2-7 provide the parts outside the CDR3, is DVKVTQSSRYLVKRTGEKVFLECVQDMDHENMFWYRQDPGLGLRLIYFSYDVKMKEKGDIPEGYSVSREKKERFSLILESASTNQTSMYLCASSFLGVGSSSYEQYFGPGTRLTVT.

This clone was counted a few times. This CDR3 is CASSLAGTRNTEAFF. In DNA form, the CDR3 reads TGTGCCAGCAGCTTAGCCGGGACTAGGAACACTGAAGCTTTCTTT. This chain joins TRBV11-2 and TRBJ1-1; weak D call: TRBD1 (5 bases). Per germline, CDR1 SGHAT and CDR2 FQNNGV. This CDR3 region has 15 residues. Trimming left V 1 base short and J 1 base short, with 10 bases between.

This clone is labeled medium-sized. The CDR3 reads CASNPSGGRDEQFF. In DNA form, the CDR3 reads TGTGCCAGCAACCCGAGCGGGGGGCGGGACGAGCAGTTCTTC. The chain combines TRBV7-2 with TRBJ2-1, with 9 bases lining up with TRBD2. J gave up 10 bases and V 7 bases, and 11 bases lay outside the gene matches. From germline, CDR1 is SGHTA and CDR2 FQGNSA. The CDR3 totals 14 residues.

This clone turned up a few times. This chain links TRBV14 with TRBJ2-2, with 7 bases identical to TRBD1. This CDR3 region has 15 residues. Germline V gene lookup returns CDR1 SGHDN and CDR2 FVKESK. Trimming at V came to 4 bases and at J to 1 base, leaving 3 bases not matched to a gene. The CDR3 nucleotides are TGTGCCAGCAGCCCGCGGACAGGGAACACCGGGGAGCTGTTTTTT. As protein: CASSPRTGNTGELFF. Variable domain in full (rest from reference TRBV14 and TRBJ2-2): EAGVTQFPSHSVIEKGQTVTLRCDPISGHDNLYWYRRVMGKEIKFLLHFVKESKQDESGMPNNRFLAERTGGTYSTLKVQPAELEDSGVYFCASSPRTGNTGELFFGEGSRLTVL.

This clone was observed a few times. This chain links TRBV5-5 with TRBJ2-3; D might be TRBD2 (6 bases). V lost 3 bases and J 8 bases, leaving 10 bases between the germline ends. There are 12 residues in the CDR3. CDR1 and CDR2 from the germline V gene are SGHKS and YYEKEE (reference sequence). CDR3 residues: CASSSTRSTQYF. Here the CDR3 DNA reads TGTGCCAGCAGCTCGACTAGAAGTACGCAGTATTTT.

This chain links TRBV11-1 with TRBJ2-5, with D possibly TRBD2 on 6 matching bases. CDR3 size: 14 residues. The germline V gene has CDR1 SGHAT and CDR2 FQDESV (reference sequence). With 5 bases removed from V and 1 base from J, the gap between germline ends came to 11 bases. The CDR3 DNA is TGTGCCAGCAGCCTAGGGACTTTCCAAGAGACCCAGTACTTC. Residues: CASSLGTFQETQYF.

Details on this clone: At one end the junction does not follow the germline gene, possibly because of a read error. J is TRBJ1-2 and V is TRBV30, with 7 nucleotides matching TRBD1. The CDR3 consists of 18 residues. Germline V CDR1 and CDR2: GTSNPN, SVGIG (reference sequence). The CDR3 region is CAWSVRFGVGGPNYDYTF. The CDR3 DNA is TGTGCCTGGAGTGTACGATTCGGGGTAGGGGGCCCCAACTATGACTACACCTTC. Drawing the rest from reference TRBV30 and TRBJ1-2, the complete variable domain is SQTIHQWPATLVQPVGSPLSLECTVEGTSNPNLYWYRQAAGRGLQLLFYSVGIGQISSEVPQNLSASRPQDRQFILSSKKLLLSDSGFYLCAWSVRFGVGGPNYDYTFGSGTRLTVV.

This chain links TRBV30 with TRBJ2-7, with D unresolved. The CDR3 spans 13 residues. The V end was cut by 2 bases, the J end by 3 bases, with 11 bases between. Germline V lookup: CDR1 GTSNPN, CDR2 SVGIG (reference sequence). The CDR3 loop reads CAWSYSSSYEQYF. CDR3 DNA: TGTGCCTGGAGTTACAGCTCAAGCTACGAGCAGTACTTC.

V and J are TRBV5-1 and TRBJ1-1; D not resolved. Per germline, CDR1 SGHRS and CDR2 YFSETQ. CDR3 length: 15 amino acids. V lost 0 bases to trimming and J lost 4 bases, with 13 bases between them. CDR3 coding DNA: TGCGCCAGCAGCTTGGTCCTTCGATGGGGCACTGAAGCTTTCTTT. Its translation: CASSLVLRWGTEAFF.

By its share, this clone is medium-sized. The chain combines TRBV18 with TRBJ1-5; tentative D call: TRBD1 (5 bases). The CDR3 sequence is 16 residues long. CDR1 is KGHSH and CDR2 is LQKENI in the germline V gene. Trimming pared 0 bases from V and 5 bases from J, leaving 14 bases between. The CDR3 coding sequence is TGTGCCAGCTCACCACCCGGGGCCCAGAGTGATCAGCCCCAGCATTTT. Residues: CASSPPGAQSDQPQHF.

The chain uses TRBV7-9 and TRBJ2-7, with a possible D match to TRBD2 (6 bases). This CDR3 contains 15 residues. Trimming cost V 5 bases and J 7 bases, with 21 bases left between them. Germline CDR1 SEHNR, CDR2 FQNEAQ (reference sequence). This CDR3 is CASSLITGTSREQYF. The CDR3, as DNA: TGTGCCAGCAGCCTAATCACCGGGACTTCGAGGGAGCAGTACTTC.

This clone was counted a few times. The chain is built from TRBV6-5 and TRBJ2-1; D perhaps matches TRBD1 (6 bases). Germline V lookup: CDR1 MNHEY, CDR2 SVGAGI. V lost 6 bases, J lost 13 bases, and 16 bases lay in between. This CDR3 has 12 amino acids. CDR3 protein: CASRPGHSPQFF. The CDR3 DNA is TGTGCCAGCAGACCGGGACACTCACCTCAGTTCTTC.

This clone has a handful of counts. This sequence joins TRBV6-5 and TRBJ1-5; 10 bases are a match to TRBD1. Trimming cost V 2 bases and J 4 bases; bases outside gene matches: 2. The CDR3 is 15 amino acids. The germline gives CDR1 MNHEY, CDR2 SVGAGI. The CDR3 nucleotides are TGTGCCAGCAGTTACGGACAGGGGGGAAATCAGCCCCAGCATTTT. It encodes CASSYGQGGNQPQHF.

The chain couples TRBV5-4 to TRBJ2-1; 8 bases are a match to TRBD1. The CDR3 is 15 amino acids. Germline CDR1 is SGHNT and CDR2 is YYREEE (reference sequence). With 4 bases clipped from V and 3 bases from J, the junction kept 6 bases outside the gene matches. As DNA, the CDR3 is TGTGCCAGCAGCCTCACAGGGGGATTCTACAATGAGCAGTTCTTC. Translation: CASSLTGGFYNEQFF.

V gene TRBV7-9 combines with J gene TRBJ1-5; D may be TRBD1 (5 bases). V lost 1 base to trimming and J lost 2 bases, with 12 bases between them. Germline V gives CDR1 SEHNR, CDR2 FQNEAQ (reference sequence). CDR3 length: 16 amino acids. CDR3: CASSLGSGTGNQPQHF. CDR3 DNA sequence: TGTGCCAGCAGCTTAGGGTCCGGGACGGGCAATCAGCCCCAGCATTTT.

The table lists this clone with a few counts. The chain is built from TRBV7-9 and TRBJ2-7; D remains unclear. CDR3 size: 11 residues. V lost 4 bases, J lost 3 bases, and 4 bases lay in between. Germline lookup yields CDR1 SEHNR and CDR2 FQNEAQ (reference sequence). As DNA, the CDR3 is TGTGCCAGCAGCTCCCTCTACGAGCAGTACTTC. Its protein product is CASSSLYEQYF.

The chain has TRBV28 and TRBJ2-5; D not resolved. Germline V gives CDR1 MDHEN, CDR2 SYDVKM. The CDR3 extends over 11 amino acids. Trimming left V 2 bases short and J 5 bases short, with 3 bases between. CDR3 sequence: CASSLRETQYF. The CDR3 nucleotides read TGTGCCAGCAGTTTACGGGAGACCCAGTACTTC.

This clone was seen more than once but under ten times. This chain uses TRBV7-3 with TRBJ2-1; 9 bases map to TRBD2. There are 14 residues in the CDR3. Trimming at V came to 7 bases and at J to 10 bases, leaving 11 bases not matched to a gene. Germline V gene sequence: CDR1 SGHTA, CDR2 FQGTGA. CDR3 nucleotides: TGTGCCAGCAACCCGAGCGGGGGGCGGGACGAGCAGTTCTTC. Translating it yields CASNPSGGRDEQFF.

Only a few counts were recorded for this clone. The J gene is TRBJ1-1, the V gene TRBV6-6; 8 bases map to TRBD1. The CDR3 has 14 amino acids. Germline CDR1 reads MNHNY; CDR2 reads SVGAGI (reference sequence). J gave up 4 bases and V 5 bases, and 6 bases lay outside the gene matches. The CDR3 DNA sequence: TGTGCCAGCAGTACCAGGACAGGGAGCACTGAAGCTTTCTTT. Its translation is CASSTRTGSTEAFF.

A few counts support this clone. The chain is built from TRBV28 and TRBJ1-3; D remains ambiguous. Looked up from germline, CDR1 is MDHEN and CDR2 is SYDVKM. V was shortened by 2 bases and J by 7 bases, with 15 bases between the two germline ends. The length of the CDR3 is 15 residues. The CDR3 bases are TGTGCCAGCAGTTTACCTTTAAGGACGCCTAACACCATATATTTT. Translated, it gives CASSLPLRTPNTIYF.

This clone was recorded a few times. The genes are TRBV7-3 and TRBJ2-7; 8 bases are a match to TRBD2. Germline V gives CDR1 SGHTA, CDR2 FQGTGA. This CDR3 is built from 16 residues. Germline trimming cut 2 bases from V and 4 bases from J; bases unmatched to any gene: 10. The DNA for the CDR3 is TGTGCCAGCAGCTTAGGGAGCGGGAGTATGAGTTACGAGCAGTACTTC. As protein: CASSLGSGSMSYEQYF.

This clone was picked up a small number of times. The V gene is TRBV5-5, the J gene TRBJ2-3; a weak D match, TRBD2 (5 bases). V lost 1 base to trimming and J lost 1 base, with 7 bases between them. The germline gives CDR1 SGHKS, CDR2 YYEKEE (reference sequence). The CDR3 runs to 14 residues. The CDR3: CASSLRAGTDTQYF. The CDR3 bases are TGTGCCAGCAGCTTGCGAGCGGGCACAGATACGCAGTATTTT.

In this sample, this clone turned up a few times. The conserved phenylalanine or tryptophan normally closing the CDR3 is absent here, so this likely arose from a read error. No DNA is shown, since the ends of the CDR3 on it are uncertain; the CDR3 is the one TCRdb lists. The rearrangement joins TRBV14 to TRBJ2-3; TRBD1 is the table's D call and was not checked against the DNA. Germline-derived CDR1 and CDR2 are SGHDN and FVKESK. The CDR3 numbers 21 amino acids, ends counted. CDR3 sequence: CASSQDPAGGRIRSPIGTLSS.

This clone is classed as medium-sized. Germline is not matched at one junction end, which may reflect a read error. This chain connects TRBV19 to TRBJ1-5, with TRBD1 as a possible D gene (6 bases). Germline V gene data show CDR1 as LNHDA and CDR2 as SQIVND (reference sequence). The CDR3 extends over 12 amino acids. The CDR3 here is CASTQGKQPQHF. The CDR3 DNA follows: TGTGCCAGTACACAGGGCAAGCAGCCCCAGCATTTT.

V gene TRBV30 combines with J gene TRBJ2-3; D is perhaps TRBD2 (6 bases). V shed 3 bases and J shed 2 bases, with 18 bases lying between them. The CDR3 contains 16 residues. The V gene's germline CDR1 is GTSNPN and CDR2 SVGIG (reference sequence). The CDR3 region has the DNA TGTGCCTGGAGCCCTATGGGACTCCGGTTCACAGATACGCAGTATTTT. This encodes CAWSPMGLRFTDTQYF.

The chain joins TRBV6-1 to TRBJ2-7; 10 bases match TRBD2. Per the germline V gene, CDR1 is MNHNS and CDR2 is SASEGT. The CDR3 spans 15 residues. V dropped 6 bases and J dropped 2; count of bases not matched to a gene: 7. The chain's CDR3 is CASRLSGTSAYEQYF. As DNA, the CDR3 is TGTGCCAGCAGACTTTCCGGGACTAGCGCCTACGAGCAGTACTTC.

This clone came up a few times. The chain recombines TRBV6-5 with TRBJ2-3; D ambiguous. The V gene lost 0 bases and the J gene lost 1 base, with 8 bases spanning the gap. CDR3 length equals 15 residues. CDR1 and CDR2 from the germline V gene are MNHEY and SVGAGI. The CDR3 loop reads CASSYSSDRTDTQYF. For the CDR3, the DNA is TGTGCCAGCAGTTACTCGTCAGATCGCACAGATACGCAGTATTTT.

The chain uses TRBV9 and TRBJ1-2; the D gene is possibly TRBD1 (6 bases). This CDR3 contains 11 residues. Germline-derived CDR1 and CDR2 are SGDLS and YYNGEE. The V end lost 5 bases, the J end lost 5 bases, and 7 bases lay between the germline ends. CDR3 loop: CASRGQYGYTF. CDR3 sequence (DNA): TGTGCCAGCAGGGGACAATATGGCTACACCTTC.

This clone was detected only a few times. This chain uses TRBV28 with TRBJ1-2; D gene uncertain. The ends were cut back, 6 bases at V and 5 bases at J, with 4 bases in the middle. The CDR3 totals 10 residues. Germline-derived CDR1 and CDR2 are MDHEN and SYDVKM. The CDR3 spells CASRGYGYTF. DNA for the CDR3: TGTGCCAGCAGAGGGTATGGCTACACCTTC.